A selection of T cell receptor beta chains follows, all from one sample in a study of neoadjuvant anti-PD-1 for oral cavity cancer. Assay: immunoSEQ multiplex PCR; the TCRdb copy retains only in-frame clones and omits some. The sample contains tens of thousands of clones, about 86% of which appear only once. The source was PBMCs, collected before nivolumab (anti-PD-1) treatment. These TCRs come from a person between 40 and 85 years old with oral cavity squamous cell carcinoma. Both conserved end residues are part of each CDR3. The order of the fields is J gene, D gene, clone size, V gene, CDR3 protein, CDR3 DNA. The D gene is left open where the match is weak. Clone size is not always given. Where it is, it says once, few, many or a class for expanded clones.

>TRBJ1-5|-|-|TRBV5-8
CASSRGTSINQPQHF
TGTGCCAGCAGCCGGGGGACGAGTATCAATCAGCCCCAGCATTTT
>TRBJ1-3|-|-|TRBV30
CAWSVHAYSGNTIYF
TGTGCCTGGAGTGTACACGCCTACTCTGGAAACACCATATATTTT
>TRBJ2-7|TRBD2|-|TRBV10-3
CAIKSTSGDPYEQYF
TGTGCCATCAAATCAACTAGCGGGGATCCCTACGAGCAGTACTTC
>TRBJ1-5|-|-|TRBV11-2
CASSLDRRNQPQHF
TGTGCCAGCAGCTTAGACAGGCGCAATCAGCCCCAGCATTTT
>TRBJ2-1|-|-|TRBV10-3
CAISVEEVGYNEQFF
TGTGCCATCAGTGTGGAGGAAGTAGGGTACAATGAGCAGTTCTTC
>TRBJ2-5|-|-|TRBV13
CASSGGFQETQYF
TGTGCCAGCAGCGGGGGGTTCCAAGAGACCCAGTACTTC
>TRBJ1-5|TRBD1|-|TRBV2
CASRGTGNNQPQHF
TGTGCCAGCAGAGGGACAGGGAACAATCAGCCCCAGCATTTT
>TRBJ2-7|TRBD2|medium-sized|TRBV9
CASSVGLAGNSYEQYF
TGTGCCAGCAGCGTAGGACTAGCGGGAAACTCCTACGAGCAGTACTTC
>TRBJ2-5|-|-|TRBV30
CAWSARRARETQYF
TGTGCCTGGAGTGCCCGGAGGGCTCGCGAGACCCAGTACTTC
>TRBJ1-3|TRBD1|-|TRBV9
CASSVGTAGNTIYF
TGTGCCAGCAGCGTCGGGACAGCCGGAAACACCATATATTTT